One TCR beta chain is described in this entry. Its antigen specificity is not known. One base away there is no much larger clone; base qualities are not given. Sample time point, as interpreted from the label and publication: about 28 days (+/-7) after the second vaccine dose. Because spike-specific TCR depth and breadth did not differ between the two schedules, AZD1222 recipients who got a second dose at roughly 4 weeks were pooled with those who got a second dose at roughly 12 weeks. Samples from vaccinated people were obtained from the UK trials COV001 and COV002, which included a single-blind randomized controlled phase 2/3 trial of AZD1222 (ChAdOx1 nCoV-19) in healthy adults. For TCRbeta chain sequencing, PBMC samples from trial participants were taken at day 0 and at day 28 after the second dose. This sample was included in a study of T cell responses to AZD1222 COVID-19 vaccine (TCRdb year 2021). In terms of the full investigation: TCR sequencing covered more than 230 trial participants: 200 to 210 given two doses of AZD1222 and about 26 given two doses of MenACWY control vaccine. Trial participants were enrolled into age subgroups of 18-55, 56-69 and 70-plus years, which contained about 150, 28 and 57 TCR-sequenced participants, respectively. Summary of the overall study and its limitations: In the small 56-69-year group, the increase in depth fell short of significance, most likely because of low power. Conclusions about previously exposed vaccinees are limited, since just six or seven AZD1222 recipients were seropositive for SARS-CoV-2 at baseline. CD4 TCRs associated with the vaccine covered the entire spike protein, and the dominant responses were in regions 160-218 and 743-854. Because no day 14 peak-response samples were available, repertoires were characterized only after the peak T cell response. Reportedly, almost half of the unique spike-specific TCRs recognized epitopes lying outside the regions that are mutated in the B.1.351 and B.1.1.7 variants. Participants were mostly white British and included more females than males, and it was suggested by the authors that clonal diversity may have been underestimated. After two AZD1222 doses, spike-specific TCR breadth and depth were significantly higher than at day 0 and than in MenACWY recipients.

The CDR3 regions of human TCRbeta chains were analyzed by immunosequencing. Turning to the authors' computational methods: Repertoire TCRs were matched against a reference library of SARS-CoV-2-specific TCRs generated with the MIRA antigen-specificity platform. Breadth meant the fraction of unique TCRs that were SARS-CoV-2-associated, whereas depth meant the fraction of total T cells that were SARS-CoV-2-associated. Using the MIRA data, each spike-specific TCR was assigned both to the spike region to which the TCR was reactive and to a CD4 or CD8 class. Log10-transformed breadth and depth values were compared by one-way ANOVA with Sidak's multiple comparisons tests. Imported from immuneACCESS, the table was reduced by TCRdb to in-frame sequences with V and J called. These copies leave out some clones; in studies compared against another copy, an unresolved V gene accounts for under half, and the cause of the remainder is not known. That table supplies the V and J calls and clone size; D and trimming were determined from the DNA. Across this sample there are about 130,000 clones, with approximately 85% seen only once. 3.5% to 4.5% of the sample comes from the top ten.

Trimming accounts for 2 bases at V and 3 bases at J, while the number of junction bases matched to no gene is 9. The cysteine opens and the phenylalanine closes a CDR3 of 16 amino acids. Only the CDR3 region is kept as DNA, spanning 48 bases read in frame from base 1. The germline V gene encodes CDR1 MDHEN and CDR2 SYDVKM. The source is an adult who received the AZD1222 COVID-19 vaccine. The sequences come from peripheral blood, collected 28 days after the second AZD1222 dose. The chain employs TRBV28 and TRBJ1-1; 7 bases in the junction line up with TRBD1. The sequence in DNA is TGTGCCAGCAGTTTAATCGGGGGGCAGGGGGACACTGAAGCTTTCTTT. This is translated as CASSLIGGQGDTEAFF. Reference TRBV28 and TRBJ1-1 proteins supply the regions before and after the CDR3; the full variable domain is: DVKVTQSSRYLVKRTGEKVFLECVQDMDHENMFWYRQDPGLGLRLIYFSYDVKMKEKGDIPEGYSVSREKKERFSLILESASTNQTSMYLCASSLIGGQGDTEAFFGQGTRLTVV.